One sample yielded the 12 T cell receptor beta chains listed below, sequenced in a study of control samples from healthy donors and cancer patients. Here immunoSEQ multiplex PCR was the method, and the copy in TCRdb shows in-frame clones only, minus some. The sample has roughly 130,000 clones, around 90% seen once. Sequencing was done on a sample of blood. The receptors come from a man in his late teens or twenties in good health.

The V gene is TRBV4-1, the J gene TRBJ2-1; maybe TRBD2 (5 bases). Germline V gene data show CDR1 as MGHRA and CDR2 as YSYEKL. The V gene lost 1 base and the J gene lost 5 bases, with 12 bases spanning the gap. CDR3 length: 15 amino acids. CDR3: CASSQGRGWDNEQFF. Written as DNA, the CDR3 is TGCGCCAGCAGCCAAGGCCGGGGTTGGGACAATGAGCAGTTCTTC.

This chain uses TRBV9 with TRBJ2-2; either TRBD1 or TRBD2 may supply D (5 bases each). From germline, CDR1 is SGDLS and CDR2 YYNGEE. This CDR3 contains 16 residues. V lost 0 bases, J lost 5 bases, and 14 bases lay in between. The CDR3 loop reads CASSVGGRGGTGELFF. The CDR3 coding sequence is TGTGCCAGCAGCGTAGGGGGGAGAGGTGGTACCGGGGAGCTGTTTTTT.

This chain joins TRBV6-6 and TRBJ1-3; D is ambiguous. In germline, CDR1 is MNHNY, CDR2 SVGAGI (reference sequence). V shed 7 bases and J shed 0 bases, with 4 bases lying between them. This CDR3 comprises 12 residues. CDR3 sequence reads: CASTDSGNTIYF. DNA for the CDR3: TGTGCCAGCACGGACTCTGGAAACACCATATATTTT.

The rearrangement links TRBV9 to TRBJ1-1; D perhaps matches TRBD1 (5 bases). The V gene lost 7 bases and the J gene lost 7 bases, with 14 bases spanning the gap. The CDR3 length is 12 residues. Germline V gene sequence: CDR1 SGDLS, CDR2 YYNGEE. The CDR3 nucleotides read TGTGCCAGCCAGGGTCTAGGGCGTGAAGCTTTCTTT. Amino acids: CASQGLGREAFF.

This clone was recorded only once. The chain has TRBV30 and TRBJ1-1; maybe TRBD1 (6 bases). The CDR3 runs to 15 residues. CDR1 is GTSNPN, CDR2 SVGIG, per germline (reference sequence). Trimming removed 0 bases from V and 6 bases from J, with 17 bases in between. CDR3 in amino acids: CAWSVRGPGLSEAFF. Written as DNA, the CDR3 is TGTGCCTGGAGTGTACGGGGGCCGGGGTTGTCTGAAGCTTTCTTT.

On this clone: Other DNA sequences within the sample encode an identical CDR3. This rearrangement joins TRBV9 to TRBJ1-1, with unresolved D. The CDR3 loop spans 13 amino acids. The V gene's germline CDR1 is SGDLS and CDR2 YYNGEE. The ends were cut back, 0 bases at V and 2 bases at J, with 5 bases in the middle. The CDR3 nucleotides are TGTGCCAGCAGCGTAGAGGTCAACACTGAAGCTTTCTTT. Its protein is CASSVEVNTEAFF.

The chain combines TRBV7-2 with TRBJ1-5, with D uncertain. Germline V gene data show CDR1 as SGHTA and CDR2 as FQGNSA. V lost 5 bases and J lost 8, with 13 bases in between. This CDR3 is built from 13 residues. CDR3 DNA: TGTGCCAGCAGCCCCGGGCCCCGAGAGCCCCAGCATTTT. This sequence encodes CASSPGPREPQHF.

The sample holds one count of this clone. The J gene is TRBJ1-1, the V gene TRBV7-3; D unresolved. CDR1 and CDR2 from the germline V gene are SGHTA and FQGTGA. V lost 4 bases, J lost 5 bases, and 11 bases lay in between. The CDR3 is made up of 13 amino acids. CDR3 DNA sequence: TGTGCCAGCAGCTCCAATGGAGAGACTGAAGCTTTCTTT. This translates into CASSSNGETEAFF.

The chain joins TRBV6-2 or TRBV6-3 to TRBJ2-7, with TRBD2 matching over 7 bases. The CDR3 runs 13 residues. The germline V gene has CDR1 MNHEY and CDR2 SVGEGT. Losses at the gene ends were 2 bases for V and 6 bases for J; bases not matched to a gene: 4. This chain's CDR3 is CASSYGTTSEQYV. The DNA for the CDR3 is TGTGCCAGCAGTTACGGGACTACTTCCGAGCAGTACGTC.

The chain couples TRBV12-3 or TRBV12-4 to TRBJ1-1; 7 nucleotides agree with TRBD1. V trimming: 3 bases; J trimming: 7 bases; junction bases outside the gene matches: 2. This CDR3 contains 12 residues. The CDR3 loop is CASSFRTGEAFF. Here the CDR3 DNA reads TGTGCCAGCAGTTTTCGGACAGGTGAAGCTTTCTTT.

This rearrangement joins TRBV25-1 to TRBJ2-3; D possibly corresponds to TRBD1 (6 bases). The CDR3 has 13 amino acids. Trimming shortened V by 10 bases and J by 1 base, and 12 bases separated the two germline ends. Germline V gene lookup returns CDR1 MGHDK and CDR2 SYGVNS. CDR3 in amino acids: CAISGHRTDTQYF. Written as DNA, the CDR3 is TGTGCCATCTCGGGACACCGCACAGATACGCAGTATTTT. The entire variable domain, with the rest obtained from reference TRBV25-1 and TRBJ2-3, is as follows: EADIYQTPRYLVIGTGKKITLECSQTMGHDKMYWYQQDPGMELHLIHYSYGVNSTEKGDLSSESTVSRIRTEHFPLTLESARPSHTSQYLCAISGHRTDTQYFGPGTRLTVL.

The V call is TRBV7-8, the J call TRBJ1-4; TRBD1 agrees at 7 bases. The CDR3 sequence is 14 residues long. Losses at the gene ends were 5 bases for V and 4 bases for J; bases not matched to a gene: 4. Germline CDR1 SGHVS, CDR2 FQNEAQ. CDR3 protein: CASSMTGLNEKLFF. The CDR3 DNA is TGTGCCAGCAGCATGACAGGGCTTAATGAAAAACTGTTTTTT.